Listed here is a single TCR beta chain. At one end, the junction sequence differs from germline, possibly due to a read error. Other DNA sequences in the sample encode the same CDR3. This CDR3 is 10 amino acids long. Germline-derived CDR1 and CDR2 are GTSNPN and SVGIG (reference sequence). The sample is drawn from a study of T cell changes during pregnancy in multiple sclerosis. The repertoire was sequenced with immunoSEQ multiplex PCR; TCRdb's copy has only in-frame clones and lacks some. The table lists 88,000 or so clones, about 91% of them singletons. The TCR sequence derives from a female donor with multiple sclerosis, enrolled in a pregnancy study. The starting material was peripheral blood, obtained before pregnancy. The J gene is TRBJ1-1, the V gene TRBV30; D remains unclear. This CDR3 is CAWRRVEAFF. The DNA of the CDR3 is TGTGCTTGGAGGAGGGTAGAAGCTTTCTTT.